Below, 23 T cell receptor beta chains from the same sample are listed, as sequenced in a study of cytotoxic CD8 clonotypes in ibrutinib-treated CLL. TCRdb's table, derived via immunoSEQ multiplex PCR, lists solely in-frame clones and lacks some. The profile shows some 310,000 clones, just under 80% of them singletons. Sequencing used PBMCs, obtained before ibrutinib treatment. The receptors stem from a human donor with chronic lymphocytic leukemia.

The CDR3 here is CASKKREGSYNEQFF. As DNA, the CDR3 is TGTGCCAGCAAAAAGCGGGAGGGGTCCTACAATGAGCAGTTCTTC. This chain connects TRBV27 to TRBJ2-1; 10 positions match TRBD2. The junction had 4 bases not matched to a gene; V was cut back by 7 bases and J by 1 base. The CDR3 consists of 15 residues. Germline V CDR1 and CDR2: MNHEY, SMNVEV (reference sequence).

This chain connects TRBV25-1 to TRBJ2-7; a weak D match, TRBD1 (6 bases). Trimming shortened V by 0 bases and J by 5 bases, and 11 bases separated the two germline ends. The CDR3 sequence is 14 residues long. Looked up from germline, CDR1 is MGHDK and CDR2 is SYGVNS. The CDR3 is CASSEYTGRDEQYF. DNA for the CDR3: TGTGCCAGCAGTGAATATACAGGGAGAGACGAGCAGTACTTC.

This rearrangement joins TRBV5-1 to TRBJ2-3; unclear D gene. The V end lost 0 bases, the J end lost 3 bases, and 5 bases lay between the germline ends. Germline V gives CDR1 SGHRS, CDR2 YFSETQ. The CDR3 consists of 13 residues. CDR3 amino acids: CASSLVWTDTQYF. CDR3 DNA: TGCGCCAGCAGCTTGGTATGGACAGATACGCAGTATTTT.

The chain joins TRBV7-2 to TRBJ2-1; D is unclear. This CDR3 region has 15 residues. The germline V gene has CDR1 SGHTA and CDR2 FQGNSA. The V end was cut by 2 bases, the J end by 6 bases, with 14 bases between. CDR3 bases: TGTGCCAGCAGCTTAATTTTGCTGATTGGCAATGAGCAGTTCTTC. Translated, it gives CASSLILLIGNEQFF.

The J gene is TRBJ1-1, the V gene TRBV29-1; TRBD1 agrees at 9 bases. The germline V gene encodes CDR1 SQVTM and CDR2 ANQGSEA. The CDR3 loop spans 12 amino acids. The V segment lost 7 bases and the J segment 11 bases; nucleotides outside the gene matches: 11. CDR3 bases: TGCAGCGCTGGGGACAGGGTCACGGAGGCTTTCTTT. It codes for CSAGDRVTEAFF.

Comment on this clone: The sample carries other DNA sequences with the same CDR3. The V gene is TRBV18, the J gene TRBJ2-2; weak D call: TRBD1 (6 bases). The CDR3 totals 16 residues. Germline V CDR1 and CDR2: KGHSH, LQKENI. V was clipped by 0 bases and J by 4 bases, with 12 bases between them. This CDR3 reads CASSPPSAGVTGELFF. DNA for the CDR3: TGTGCCAGCTCACCACCTAGCGCAGGGGTCACCGGGGAGCTGTTTTTT.

The chain carries TRBV19 and TRBJ2-3; 11 nucleotides line up with TRBD1. From germline, CDR1 is LNHDA and CDR2 SQIVND (reference sequence). With V trimmed by 3 bases and J by 4 bases, 3 bases remained unmatched. There are 15 residues in the CDR3. CDR3 sequence: CASSIGTGGPDTQYF. DNA for the CDR3: TGTGCCAGTAGTATCGGGACAGGGGGTCCAGATACGCAGTATTTT.

The CDR3 DNA sequence: TGTGCCAGCAGCTCCGTGGAGGCCCAGTACTTC. Its protein product is CASSSVEAQYF. The chain is built from TRBV7-9 and TRBJ2-5, with D maybe TRBD2 (5 bases). The germline V gene encodes CDR1 SEHNR and CDR2 FQNEAQ (reference sequence). Trimming took 4 bases from V and 9 from J, leaving 9 bases between them. The length of the CDR3 is 11 residues. Together with reference TRBV7-9 and TRBJ2-5, the CDR3 gives the full variable domain: DTGVSQNPRHKITKRGQNVTFRCDPISEHNRLYWYRQTLGQGPEFLTYFQNEAQLEKSRLLSDRFSAERPKGSFSTLEIQRTEQGDSAMYLCASSSVEAQYFGPGTRLLVL.

This clone was counted a single time. The chain employs TRBV7-2 and TRBJ2-3; D remains unclear. CDR1 and CDR2 from the germline V gene are SGHTA and FQGNSA. V lost 6 bases and J 0 bases, leaving 7 bases between the germline ends. This CDR3 spans 13 amino acids. The CDR3 DNA sequence: TGTGCCAGCAGAATGACCAGCACAGATACGCAGTATTTT. Translated: CASRMTSTDTQYF.

The gene calls are TRBV18 and TRBJ2-7, with 10 bases fitting TRBD2. Germline loops: CDR1 KGHSH, CDR2 LQKENI. V was clipped by 4 bases and J by 0 bases; unmatched bases: 12. There are 18 residues in the CDR3. The CDR3 here is CASSQRGGSSGSSYEQYF. In DNA form, the CDR3 reads TGTGCCAGCTCACAACGGGGGGGATCTAGCGGGAGCTCCTACGAGCAGTACTTC. Supplemented by reference TRBV18 and TRBJ2-7, the full variable domain reads NAGVMQNPRHLVRRRGQEARLRCSPMKGHSHVYWYRQLPEEGLKFMVYLQKENIIDESGMPKERFSAEFPKEGPSILRIQQVVRGDSAAYFCASSQRGGSSGSSYEQYFGPGTRLTVT.

V is TRBV4-3 and J is TRBJ2-2; 14 positions match TRBD2. CDR3 size: 18 residues. The ends lost 0 bases at V and 7 bases at J; junction bases unmatched: 7. In germline, CDR1 is LGHNA, CDR2 YSLEER. The CDR3: CASSQDRQGLAGDGELFF. CDR3 in DNA: TGCGCCAGCAGCCAAGACCGCCAGGGACTAGCGGGGGACGGGGAGCTGTTTTTT.

The chain has TRBV28 and TRBJ2-1, with 15 bases identical to TRBD2. CDR3 size: 15 residues. V lost 5 bases, J lost 12 bases, and 8 bases stayed unmatched. Germline CDR1 reads MDHEN; CDR2 reads SYDVKM. The CDR3 sequence is CASSPPGLAGGLQFF. In nucleotides, the CDR3 is TGTGCCAGCAGTCCGCCGGGACTAGCGGGAGGTCTGCAGTTCTTC.

The chain uses TRBV5-1 and TRBJ2-1; 9 bases map to TRBD2. The CDR3 sequence is 14 residues long. Germline V gene sequence: CDR1 SGHRS, CDR2 YFSETQ. The junction had 9 bases not matched to a gene; V was cut back by 7 bases and J by 7 bases. CDR3 in amino acids: CASAEAGGSNEQFF. The CDR3 region has the DNA TGCGCCAGCGCGGAAGCGGGAGGTAGTAATGAGCAGTTCTTC.

This clone was seen only a few times. The chain joins TRBV27 to TRBJ2-4; TRBD1 aligns across 7 bases. The CDR3 extends over 17 amino acids. The ends lost 7 bases at V and 3 bases at J; junction bases unmatched: 15. The germline V gene encodes CDR1 MNHEY and CDR2 SMNVEV (reference sequence). CDR3 sequence (DNA): TGTGCCAGCAATCCGGAGAGGGGGCTAAACGGCAAAAACATTCAGTACTTC. This translates into CASNPERGLNGKNIQYF.

This clone was observed a few times. The chain combines TRBV11-2 with TRBJ2-1, with TRBD2 matching 8 bases. Trimming removed 5 bases from V and 10 bases from J; junction bases left unmatched: 10. Germline V lookup: CDR1 SGHAT, CDR2 FQNNGV. This CDR3 is built from 14 residues. In DNA, the CDR3 is TGTGCCAGCAGCCCCTCAGGACTAGCTCGAGAGCAGTTCTTC. This encodes CASSPSGLAREQFF.

This chain connects TRBV5-1 to TRBJ2-2, with D possibly being TRBD1 or TRBD2 (5 bases each). V lost 2 bases and J 3 bases, leaving 11 bases between the germline ends. The CDR3 runs 15 residues. The germline gives CDR1 SGHRS, CDR2 YFSETQ. CDR3 coding DNA: TGCGCCAGCAGCTTACAGACGGGACACACCGGGGAGCTGTTTTTT. It translates to CASSLQTGHTGELFF.

The rearrangement joins TRBV25-1 to TRBJ2-7; tentatively, D is TRBD2 (5 bases). V dropped 5 bases and J dropped 5 bases, with 16 bases sitting between them. This CDR3 comprises 14 residues. Germline-derived CDR1 and CDR2 are MGHDK and SYGVNS. The CDR3 DNA sequence: TGTGCCAGCAGTAGCGGAGAGGTCCCGCACGAGCAGTACTTC. It yields the protein CASSSGEVPHEQYF.

This chain links TRBV9 with TRBJ1-2, with 9 bases fitting TRBD1. CDR3 length equals 14 residues. The J segment lost 7 bases and the V segment lost 7 bases, leaving 11 bases of the junction unmatched. Looked up from germline, CDR1 is SGDLS and CDR2 is YYNGEE. In DNA, the CDR3 is TGTGCCAGCTATGGGGTACAGGGGGCTGCTGGCTACACCTTC. Its translation: CASYGVQGAAGYTF.

CDR3 loop: CASGGLAGEETQYF. CDR3 DNA sequence: TGTGCCAGCGGGGGGCTAGCGGGAGAAGAGACCCAGTACTTC. The chain links TRBV27 to TRBJ2-5; 10 bases align to TRBD2. After removal of 8 bases from V and 3 bases from J, the junction contained 6 bases not matched to a gene. CDR1 and CDR2 (germline): MNHEY, SMNVEV (reference sequence). CDR3 size: 14 residues.

The chain couples TRBV30 to TRBJ2-4; D perhaps matches TRBD2 (6 bases). The CDR3 has 12 amino acids. Germline V CDR1 and CDR2: GTSNPN, SVGIG (reference sequence). V lost 3 bases, J lost 7 bases, and 10 bases lay in between. The CDR3 protein is CAWRGSGNIQYF. CDR3 nucleotide sequence: TGTGCCTGGAGAGGTAGCGGCAACATTCAGTACTTC.

The chain employs TRBV21-1 and TRBJ2-5; whether TRBD1, the table's D call, matches the DNA was not checked. TRBV21-1 is recorded as a pseudogene. CDR3 length equals 13 residues. The CDR3 loop is CAPGLGQGETQYF. As DNA, the CDR3 is TGTGCCCCAGGGTTGGGACAGGGGGAGACCCAGTACTTC.

The gene calls are TRBV4-3 and TRBJ2-5; 16 bases match TRBD2. Germline-derived CDR1 and CDR2 are LGHNA and YSLEER. The junction had 12 bases not matched to a gene; V was cut back by 3 bases and J by 5 bases. The CDR3 spans 19 residues. In nucleotides, the CDR3 is TGCGCCAGCAGCCAGTACGGGACTAGCGGGAGGGCCGGGTCGGAGACCCAGTACTTC. Protein product: CASSQYGTSGRAGSETQYF.

The chain joins TRBV25-1 to TRBJ1-2; D remains unclear. The CDR3 runs to 13 residues. CDR1 is MGHDK, CDR2 SYGVNS, per germline. Between the trimmed V and J ends, which lost 2 bases and 5 bases, there was a span of 9 bases. CDR3 sequence: CASSEGGLYGYTF. As DNA, the CDR3 is TGTGCCAGCAGTGAAGGTGGTTTGTATGGCTACACCTTC.